The rows below give T cell receptor beta chains drawn from one sample of a study of blood T cell repertoires in COVID-19. Here immunoSEQ multiplex PCR was the method, and the copy in TCRdb shows in-frame clones only, minus some. In the table there are over 300,000 clones, about 90% of which are singletons. Sequencing was done on a sample of peripheral blood. The receptors shown here come from a man aged 18 to 35 with active or convalescent COVID-19. CDR3s leave out the opening cysteine and the closing phenylalanine or tryptophan.

cdr3_aa: ASSPGGYTEAF
v_call: TRBV3-1/TRBV3-2
j_call: TRBJ1-1

cdr3_aa: ASSIYDSRGNSGNTIY
v_call: TRBV19
j_call: TRBJ1-3

cdr3_aa: ASSTQLARDTTTDTQY
v_call: TRBV19
j_call: TRBJ2-3

cdr3_aa: ASSLVGSGVGNEQF
v_call: TRBV7-2
j_call: TRBJ2-1

cdr3_aa: SVRTGGISPLH
v_call: TRBV29-1
j_call: TRBJ1-6

cdr3_aa: ASSQDGTGVTDTQY
v_call: TRBV4-2
j_call: TRBJ2-3

cdr3_aa: ASSAGQPTYEQY
v_call: TRBV9
j_call: TRBJ2-7

cdr3_aa: ASSSGTLRSEKLF
v_call: TRBV6-5
j_call: TRBJ1-4

cdr3_aa: ASSVGTASYEQY
v_call: TRBV9
j_call: TRBJ2-7

cdr3_aa: ASSFTGERDSPLH
v_call: TRBV5-6
j_call: TRBJ1-6

cdr3_aa: ASSSQAGVTGELF
v_call: TRBV11-2
j_call: TRBJ2-2

cdr3_aa: ASNKQDRGQPQH
v_call: TRBV10-1
j_call: TRBJ1-5

cdr3_aa: ASSHDSYNEQF
v_call: TRBV7-2
j_call: TRBJ2-1

cdr3_aa: ASSQSPCQGTYEQY
v_call: TRBV23-1
j_call: TRBJ2-7

cdr3_aa: ASSQAASGSFTGANVLT
v_call: TRBV4-3
j_call: TRBJ2-6

cdr3_aa: AASGGTAGYT
v_call: TRBV28
j_call: TRBJ1-2

cdr3_aa: ASSYLFGGGPTDTQY
v_call: TRBV6-2/TRBV6-3
j_call: TRBJ2-3

cdr3_aa: SVRTSGTPEQY
v_call: TRBV29-1
j_call: TRBJ2-7

cdr3_aa: ASTTTGASHGYT
v_call: TRBV19
j_call: TRBJ1-2

cdr3_aa: ASSATTRQGYGYT
v_call: TRBV5-1
j_call: TRBJ1-2

cdr3_aa: ASRNQILLNRRALSTEAF
v_call: TRBV7-6
j_call: TRBJ1-1

cdr3_aa: ASSFRDREIKGQF
v_call: TRBV11-1
j_call: TRBJ2-1

cdr3_aa: ASGLRDFYSSTDTQY
v_call: TRBV27
j_call: TRBJ2-3

cdr3_aa: ASSEPGTSVEQF
v_call: TRBV28
j_call: TRBJ2-1

cdr3_aa: ASSLRGGRTEAF
v_call: TRBV5-4
j_call: TRBJ1-1

cdr3_aa: ASSVRDRGGYEQY
v_call: TRBV7-2
j_call: TRBJ2-7

cdr3_aa: ASSQDLAGGQNEQF
v_call: TRBV4-3
j_call: TRBJ2-1

cdr3_aa: ASILLGAGGDPGELF
v_call: TRBV5-6
j_call: TRBJ2-2

cdr3_aa: ASNPDRGFTGELF
v_call: TRBV19
j_call: TRBJ2-2

cdr3_aa: ASSISGHGENYGYT
v_call: TRBV19
j_call: TRBJ1-2

cdr3_aa: ASSSRGVNYEQY
v_call: TRBV7-2
j_call: TRBJ2-7

cdr3_aa: ASSPRTDRLNTEAF
v_call: TRBV4-2
j_call: TRBJ1-1

cdr3_aa: ASSEAVQGGRGEQY
v_call: TRBV2
j_call: TRBJ2-7

cdr3_aa: ASSLVQAEDNSPLH
v_call: TRBV6-6
j_call: TRBJ1-6

cdr3_aa: ASSSRTGYQPQH
v_call: TRBV7-2
j_call: TRBJ1-5

cdr3_aa: SVGAAGDTGELF
v_call: TRBV29-1
j_call: TRBJ2-2

cdr3_aa: ASSEGQRGYT
v_call: TRBV6-2/TRBV6-3
j_call: TRBJ1-2

cdr3_aa: ASSFGRGRNTIY
v_call: TRBV13
j_call: TRBJ1-3

cdr3_aa: ASSILGQKYEQY
v_call: TRBV28
j_call: TRBJ2-7

cdr3_aa: ASCLTTGDNYNEQF
v_call: TRBV6-2/TRBV6-3
j_call: TRBJ2-1

cdr3_aa: ASSTRTRTGAGRTDTQY
v_call: TRBV19
j_call: TRBJ2-3

cdr3_aa: ATSRDYRGYEKLF
v_call: TRBV15
j_call: TRBJ1-4

cdr3_aa: ASSRGASGNTIY
v_call: TRBV6-5
j_call: TRBJ1-3

cdr3_aa: ASRRGQSSGNTIY
v_call: TRBV6-5
j_call: TRBJ1-3

cdr3_aa: ATSRQGASYNEQF
v_call: TRBV15
j_call: TRBJ2-1

cdr3_aa: ASSFWRKETQY
v_call: TRBV28
j_call: TRBJ2-5